This T cell receptor (beta chain) comes out of a study of graft-versus-host responses after intestinal transplantation. The plating included some 200,000 irradiated, violet-dye-labeled stimulator cells together with some 200,000 CFSE-labeled responder cells. At the end of the reaction, proliferating CFSE-low CD3+CD4+ and CD3+CD8+ responders were sorted. After removal of 5 bases from V and 3 bases from J, the junction contained 7 bases not matched to a gene. CDR1 and CDR2 from the germline V gene are SGHVS and FNYEAQ. The CDR3 runs to 14 residues. Produced via immunoSEQ multiplex PCR; TCRdb's table is partial and in-frame only. Seen here are roughly 5,100 clones, 27% observed once, and the top ten hold roughly 7.2%. Study-level results: GvH clones were identified in recipient marrow, with some first appearing in ileum or blood. Association was observed between peak circulating GvH clone levels and early post-transplant HvG declines.

The sample in question was alloreactive CD8+ T cells from a mixed lymphocyte reaction culture, obtained before intestinal transplant. The subset denotes: CFSE-low proliferating T cells sorted from roughly six-day pre-transplant mixed lymphocyte reaction (GvH or HvG direction). This TCR came from a human patient who received an intestinal transplant. The genes are TRBV7-6 and TRBJ2-7, with 7 bases lining up with TRBD1. As DNA, the CDR3 is TGTGCCAGCAGCCCCGGGACAGAAAACTACGAGCAGTACTTC. Translating it yields CASSPGTENYEQYF.